This is a list of T cell receptor beta chains from one sample in a study of identical twins. MiXCR, applied by TCRdb to the 5' RACE reads, yields one record per CDR3 protein. The sample yields some 660,000 distinct CDR3 sequences, 8.6% seen once. A further study also used this sample, focusing on yellow fever vaccine responses in identical twins.

The sample taken for sequencing was PBMCs. The source of these receptors is a woman between 18 and 30 years old in good health. Both conserved end residues are part of each CDR3. A D gene is named only where the DNA matches it firmly. Not all rows give a size; the values are once, few, many and, for expanded clones, a class.

. TRBJ2-2 . TRBV24-1 CATRILFTGELFF TGTGCCACCCGCATACTCTTCACCGGGGAGCTGTTTTTT
. TRBJ2-2 . TRBV4-1 CASSQDQGWPGELFF TGCGCCAGCAGCCAAGACCAGGGGTGGCCCGGGGAGCTGTTTTTT
TRBD2 TRBJ2-1 few TRBV5-1 CASSDGLAQSSYNEQFF TGCGCCAGCAGCGACGGACTAGCCCAGAGCTCCTACAATGAGCAGTTCTTC
TRBD2 TRBJ2-7 . TRBV6-1 CASTQERGAYEQYF TGTGCCAGCACCCAGGAGCGGGGCGCCTACGAGCAGTACTTC
. TRBJ2-7 few TRBV7-8 CASSNGQPYEQYF TGTGCCAGCAGCAATGGCCAGCCGTACGAGCAGTACTTC
. TRBJ1-1 few TRBV4-1 CASSQDTPGGALAEAFF TGCGCCAGCAGCCAAGATACACCGGGGGGCGCTTTGGCTGAAGCTTTCTTT
. TRBJ1-4 many TRBV12-3/TRBV12-4 CASSRKGGGEKLFF TGTGCCAGCAGCAGAAAGGGTGGAGGTGAAAAACTGTTTTTT
. TRBJ2-1 . TRBV7-9 CASSLARGRDDNEQFF TGTGCCAGCAGCTTAGCTAGGGGCAGGGACGACAATGAGCAGTTCTTC
TRBD1 TRBJ2-7 . TRBV7-9 CASSLWNRDRSYEQYF TGTGCCAGCAGCTTATGGAACAGGGACAGATCCTACGAGCAGTACTTC
TRBD2 TRBJ2-5 many TRBV29-1 CSSGLAGPETQYF TGCAGCTCAGGACTAGCGGGACCAGAGACCCAGTACTTC
. TRBJ1-2 . TRBV27 CASSLYSNYGYTF TGTGCCAGCAGTTTATACAGCAACTATGGCTACACCTTC